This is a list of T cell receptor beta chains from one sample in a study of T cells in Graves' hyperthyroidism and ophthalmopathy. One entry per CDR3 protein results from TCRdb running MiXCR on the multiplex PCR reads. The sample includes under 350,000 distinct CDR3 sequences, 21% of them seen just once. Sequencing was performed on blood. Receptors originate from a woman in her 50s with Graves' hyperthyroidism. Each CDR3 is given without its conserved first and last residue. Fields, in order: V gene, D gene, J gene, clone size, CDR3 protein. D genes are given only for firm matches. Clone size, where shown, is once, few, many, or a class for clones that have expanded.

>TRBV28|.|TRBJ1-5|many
ASTLGGTRIQPQH
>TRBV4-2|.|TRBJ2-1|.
ASSISSEQF
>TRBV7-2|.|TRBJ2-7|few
ASSFVGGLEEQY
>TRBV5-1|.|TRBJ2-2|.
ASSLFLAVNTGELF
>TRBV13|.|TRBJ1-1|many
ASSAGAGKTEAF
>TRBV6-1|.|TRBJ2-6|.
ASKEYRDSGANILT
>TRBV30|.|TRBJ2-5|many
AWRGTETQY
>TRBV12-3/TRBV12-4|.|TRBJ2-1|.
ASSLKGGSGEQF
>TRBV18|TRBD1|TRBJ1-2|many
ASSPRGSGYT
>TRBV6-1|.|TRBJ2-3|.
ASSFTNRETQY
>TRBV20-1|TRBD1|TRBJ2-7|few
SLFPVDRGLYEQY
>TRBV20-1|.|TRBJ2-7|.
SARVIGGGYEQY
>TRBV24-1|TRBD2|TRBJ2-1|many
ATSDQPLAGGYNEQF
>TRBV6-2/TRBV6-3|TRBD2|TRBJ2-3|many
ASSLQAGGRDTQY
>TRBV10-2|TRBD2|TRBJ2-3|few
ASSESGGVSTDTQY
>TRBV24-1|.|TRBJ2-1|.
ATSDPTGNEQF
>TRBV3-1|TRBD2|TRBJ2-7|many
ASGEAGWARNEQY
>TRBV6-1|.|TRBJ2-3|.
ASSPPVSAAQY
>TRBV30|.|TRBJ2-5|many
AWSSGTATQY
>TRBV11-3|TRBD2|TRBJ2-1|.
ASSLAAGGSYNEQF
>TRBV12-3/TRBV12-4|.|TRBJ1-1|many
ASSLAVGTEAF
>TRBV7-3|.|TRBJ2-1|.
ASSLRRADPNEQF
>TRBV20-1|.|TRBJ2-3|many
SAKRQTDTQY
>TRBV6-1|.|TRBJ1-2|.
ASSGYGRSIYGYT
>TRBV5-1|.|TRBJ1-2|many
ASSLSARGGYT
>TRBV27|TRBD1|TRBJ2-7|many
ASHSGTDTYEQY
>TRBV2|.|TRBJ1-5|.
ASSEAGRTYSNQPQH
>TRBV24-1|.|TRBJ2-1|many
ATGGRGNEQF
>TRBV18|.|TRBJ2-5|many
ASSPARASQETQY
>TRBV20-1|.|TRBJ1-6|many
SARDGGLVNSPLH
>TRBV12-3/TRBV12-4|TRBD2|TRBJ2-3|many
ASSPERGGRDTQY
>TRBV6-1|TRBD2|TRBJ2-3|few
ATAFSGSSGTQY
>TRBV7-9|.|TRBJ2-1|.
ASSLASQDEQF
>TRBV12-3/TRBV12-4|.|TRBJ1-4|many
ASSLRRGEKLF
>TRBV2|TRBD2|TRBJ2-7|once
ASTSGIYEQY
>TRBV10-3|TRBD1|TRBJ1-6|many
AISGRELRTGDNSPLH
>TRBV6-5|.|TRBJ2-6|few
ASSYHSGANVLT
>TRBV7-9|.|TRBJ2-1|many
ASSLAVGAHNEQF
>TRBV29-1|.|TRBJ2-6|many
SVRRLGGTPSGANVLT
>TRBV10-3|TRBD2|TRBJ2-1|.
ATTSGGRYNEQF
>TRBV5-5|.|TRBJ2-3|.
ASSLRQVVTDTQY
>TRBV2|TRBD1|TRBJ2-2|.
ASRGQGARTGELS
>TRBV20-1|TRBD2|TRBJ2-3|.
SALAGASTDTQY
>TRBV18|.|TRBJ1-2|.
ASSPPSRQTPTYGYT
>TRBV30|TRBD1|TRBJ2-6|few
AWSENRGGANVLT
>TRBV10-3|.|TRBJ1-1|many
AISRQNTEAF
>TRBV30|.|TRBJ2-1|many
ASTQGYEQF
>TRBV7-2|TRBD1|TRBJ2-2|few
ASNSSTGTYTGELF
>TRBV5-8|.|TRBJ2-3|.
ASSLGDGQSTDTQY
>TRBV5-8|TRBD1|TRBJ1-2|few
ASSPGTGGHTNYGYT
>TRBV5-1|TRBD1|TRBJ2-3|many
ASSRTGRTDTQY
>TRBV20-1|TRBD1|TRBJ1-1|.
SATGTVEAF
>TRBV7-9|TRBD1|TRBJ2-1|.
ASSSSTGGNEQF
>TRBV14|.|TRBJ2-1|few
ASSQDRLVDNEQF